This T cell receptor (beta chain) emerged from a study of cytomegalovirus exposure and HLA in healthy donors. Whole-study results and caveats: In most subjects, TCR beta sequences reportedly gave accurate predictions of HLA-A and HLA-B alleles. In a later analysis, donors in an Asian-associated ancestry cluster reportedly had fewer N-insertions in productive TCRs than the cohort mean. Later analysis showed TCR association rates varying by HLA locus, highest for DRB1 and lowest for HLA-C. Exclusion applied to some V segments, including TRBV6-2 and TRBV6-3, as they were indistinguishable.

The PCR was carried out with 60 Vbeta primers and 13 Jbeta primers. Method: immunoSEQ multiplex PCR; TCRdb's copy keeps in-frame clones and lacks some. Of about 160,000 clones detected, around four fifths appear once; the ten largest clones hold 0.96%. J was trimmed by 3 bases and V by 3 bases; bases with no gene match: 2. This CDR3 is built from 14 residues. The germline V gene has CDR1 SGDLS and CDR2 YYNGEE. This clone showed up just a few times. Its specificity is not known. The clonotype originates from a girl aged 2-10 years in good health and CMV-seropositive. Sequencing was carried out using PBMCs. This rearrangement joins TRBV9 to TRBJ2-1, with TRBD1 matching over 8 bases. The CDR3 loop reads CASSAGGDYNEQFF. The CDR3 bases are TGTGCCAGCAGCGCAGGGGGCGACTACAATGAGCAGTTCTTC.